This TCR beta chain was captured by sequencing in a study of tumor-infiltrating lymphocytes in primary liver carcinoma (dated by TCRdb to about 2017). About the study as a whole: Surgical resection was performed in China between 2015 and early 2016 on about five patients with histopathologically diagnosed primary liver carcinoma. The five patients, three men and two women aged 30 to 69 years, had hepatocellular carcinoma (four) or combined HCC and intrahepatic cholangiocarcinoma (one). The five patients had tumors staged T1-T3 N0M0, with maximum diameters ranging from roughly 4 to 10 cm. Roughly 3.5 to 8 million productive TCRbeta reads were obtained per sample, and no significant difference in read depth was found between tissue types. Across five regions of each liver tumor, along with adjacent normal tissue and blood, the study brought together TCRbeta repertoire sequencing, expression microarrays and whole-exome sequencing. TCRbeta repertoire sequencing covered 35 specimens from 5 patients: about 25 tumor regions, 5 adjacent noncancerous liver tissues and 5 peripheral blood samples. High reproducibility was observed for the technical replicate repertoires, with mean shared-clone rates about 0.89 and correlation coefficients above 0.95. The paper's findings and limits, for the study overall: Because the samples were bulk and unsorted, CD4+ and CD8+ T cell repertoires could not be compared. Repertoire overlap was found to be higher between tumor regions (mean approximately 35%) than between tumor-adjacent (approximately 17%) or tumor-blood (around 15%) pairs, consistent with antigen-driven expansion. Because only the TCR beta chain was sequenced and unpaired alpha chains were not captured, true repertoire diversity is likely underestimated. The study included only five patients, and the authors note findings should be validated in a larger study. Compared with blood, tumors had a significantly larger share of the repertoire taken up by the top 250 clones (p = 0.039).

From the cysteine through the phenylalanine, the CDR3 covers 14 amino acids. Kept here is only the CDR3 DNA, which spans 42 bases and is read in frame from base 1. Trimming removed 11 bases from V and 4 bases from J, leaving 18 bases between the germline ends. TCRbeta-specific cDNA was reverse-transcribed from approximately 0.5 ug total RNA using a constant-region primer and ProtoScript II reverse transcriptase. Construction of the TCRbeta libraries relied on three nested rounds of multiplex PCR, following a slightly modified ARM-PCR procedure. Multiplex TRBV1-TRBV30 forward primers and a Cbeta reverse primer were used in the first two PCR rounds, each of which was run for around 10 cycles. Sample barcodes and Illumina adapters were attached in a final 25-cycle PCR using Deep VentR polymerase. Before sequencing, amplicons of 200-500 bp were purified from gel using a QIAquick gel extraction kit. TCRbeta amplicons were sequenced on an Illumina HiSeq 2500 with 250-bp paired-end reads. In the authors' own workflow: To recover full CDR3 sequences, reads were quality-trimmed using Trimmomatic v0.33 and paired reads were then merged using FLASH v1.2.11. MiGEC v1.2.1b assigned V, D and J germline segments to the rearranged TCRbeta sequences. Clonotype statistics and Shannon-Wiener diversity indices were computed with VDJtools v1.0.0. To reduce sampling bias, subsequent analyses other than the diversity analysis used only the 250 most abundant clonotypes in each sample. In-frame beta chains were kept once TCRdb had trimmed the public reads at Q25 with fastp and called clones with MiXCR. Rows matching on CDR3 protein sequence are summarized as one entry with the most common DNA and genes. TCRdb, rather than the study authors, made the V and J calls. The sample table records fewer than 400,000 distinct CDR3 sequences; nearly 60% of these occur just once. The ten largest clones add up to 15% to 20% of the sample.

TRIzol reagent was used to extract blood RNA from unsorted whole blood, while the DNeasy Blood & Tissue kit provided the germline DNA. Chronic HBV infection was present in the patients, and the patients were treatment-naive at sampling. Before surgery, approximately 3.7 milliliters of peripheral blood were drawn into K2EDTA tubes. This clonotype was picked up one time. Its specific antigen is unknown. Per-nucleotide qualities are absent, and no much larger clonotype sits a single base away. One read alone lends weak support. Sequencing was carried out using peripheral blood. This sequence originates from a woman aged 30 to 39 with primary liver carcinoma and hepatitis B virus infection. The sequence is built from TRBV12-3 or TRBV12-4 and TRBJ2-1, with the D call perhaps TRBD1 or TRBD2, each one matching 5 bases. In nucleotides, the sequence is TGTGCCGACAGTCATAGCGAAACGTACAATGAGCAGTTCTTC. It encodes CADSHSETYNEQFF.